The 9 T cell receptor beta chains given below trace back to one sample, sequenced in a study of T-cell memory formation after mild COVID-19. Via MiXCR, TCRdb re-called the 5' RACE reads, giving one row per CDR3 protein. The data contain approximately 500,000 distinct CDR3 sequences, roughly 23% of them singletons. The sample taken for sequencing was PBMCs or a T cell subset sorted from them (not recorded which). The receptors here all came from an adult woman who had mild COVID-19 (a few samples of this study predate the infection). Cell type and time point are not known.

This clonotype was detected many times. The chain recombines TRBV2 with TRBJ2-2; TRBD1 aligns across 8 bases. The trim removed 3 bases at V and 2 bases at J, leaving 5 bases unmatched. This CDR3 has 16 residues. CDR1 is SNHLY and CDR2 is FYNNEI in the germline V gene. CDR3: CASSDPDRVNTGELFF. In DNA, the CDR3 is TGTGCCAGCAGTGACCCGGACAGGGTAAACACCGGGGAGCTGTTTTTT.

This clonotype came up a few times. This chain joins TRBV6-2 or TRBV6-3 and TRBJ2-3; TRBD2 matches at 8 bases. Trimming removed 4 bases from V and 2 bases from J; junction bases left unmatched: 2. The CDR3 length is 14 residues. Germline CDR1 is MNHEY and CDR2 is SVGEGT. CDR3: CASSFSGITDTQYF. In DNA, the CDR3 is TGTGCCAGCAGTTTTAGCGGGATCACAGATACGCAGTATTTT.

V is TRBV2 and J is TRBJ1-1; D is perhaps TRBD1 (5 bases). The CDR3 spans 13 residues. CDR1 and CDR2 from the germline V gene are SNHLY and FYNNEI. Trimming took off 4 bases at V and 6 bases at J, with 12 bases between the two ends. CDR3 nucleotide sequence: TGTGCCAGCAGTGCCAGGGCCGAGGCTGAAGCTTTCTTT. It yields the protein CASSARAEAEAFF.

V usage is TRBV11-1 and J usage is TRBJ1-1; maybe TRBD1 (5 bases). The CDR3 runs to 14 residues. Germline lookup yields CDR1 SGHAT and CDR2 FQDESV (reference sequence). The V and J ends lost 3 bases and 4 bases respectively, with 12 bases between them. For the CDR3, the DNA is TGTGCCAGCAGCTTGCAGGGAGGTATCACTGAAGCTTTCTTT. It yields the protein CASSLQGGITEAFF.

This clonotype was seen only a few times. CDR3 in DNA: TGTGCCAGCACCCGGGTGAGCCAAGAGACCCAGTACTTC. This gives the protein CASTRVSQETQYF. This sequence joins TRBV7-2 and TRBJ2-5; D not certain. This CDR3 is 13 amino acids long. Germline V gene data show CDR1 as SGHTA and CDR2 as FQGNSA. The V end was cut by 7 bases, the J end by 1 base, with 10 bases between.

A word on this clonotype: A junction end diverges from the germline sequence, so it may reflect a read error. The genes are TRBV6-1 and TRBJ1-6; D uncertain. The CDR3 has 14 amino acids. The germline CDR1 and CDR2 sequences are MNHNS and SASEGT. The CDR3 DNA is TGTGTCAGCAGGACCCGGGCGGGTTATTCACCCCTCCACTTT. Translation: CVSRTRAGYSPLHF.

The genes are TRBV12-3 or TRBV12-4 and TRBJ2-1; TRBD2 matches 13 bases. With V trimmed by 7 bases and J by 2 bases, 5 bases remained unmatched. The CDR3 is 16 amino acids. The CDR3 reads CASTPGLAGTYNEQFF. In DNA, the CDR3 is TGTGCCAGCACTCCGGGACTAGCGGGGACCTACAATGAGCAGTTCTTC.

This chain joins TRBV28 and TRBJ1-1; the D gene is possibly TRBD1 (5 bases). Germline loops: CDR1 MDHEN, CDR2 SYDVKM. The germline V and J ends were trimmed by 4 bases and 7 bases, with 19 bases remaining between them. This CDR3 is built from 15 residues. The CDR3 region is CASSSQGSRGDEAFF. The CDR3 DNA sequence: TGTGCCAGCAGTTCCCAGGGTTCCCGTGGGGATGAAGCTTTCTTT.

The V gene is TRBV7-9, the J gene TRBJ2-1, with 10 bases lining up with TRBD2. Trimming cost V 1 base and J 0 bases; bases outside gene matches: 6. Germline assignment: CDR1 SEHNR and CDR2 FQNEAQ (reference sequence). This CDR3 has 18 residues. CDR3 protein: CASSLESGGASSYNEQFF. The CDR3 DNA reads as TGTGCCAGCAGCTTAGAGAGCGGGGGGGCTAGCTCCTACAATGAGCAGTTCTTC.